Each of the 4 T cell receptor beta chains below was sequenced from the same sample in a study of blood T cell repertoires in COVID-19. Clones were sequenced by immunoSEQ multiplex PCR, and TCRdb holds only the in-frame ones, with some missing. This table holds about 140,000 clones, around 79% found once. What was sequenced was peripheral blood. These receptors all stem from a man between 60 and 75 years old with acute or convalescent COVID-19.

V usage is TRBV29-1 and J usage is TRBJ1-1, with D perhaps TRBD1 (6 bases). Germline CDR1 SQVTM, CDR2 ANQGSEA. V was pared by 4 bases and J by 4 bases, with 13 bases between. The CDR3 sequence is 13 residues long. This CDR3 is CSVAQGPGTEAFF. DNA of the CDR3: TGCAGCGTTGCCCAGGGGCCTGGCACTGAAGCTTTCTTT.

The V and J genes are TRBV19 and TRBJ2-2; TRBD2 agrees at 8 bases. Trimming at V came to 6 bases and at J to 2 bases, leaving 5 bases not matched to a gene. The V gene's germline CDR1 is LNHDA and CDR2 SQIVND (reference sequence). This CDR3 region has 15 residues. The CDR3 DNA reads TGTGCCAGTAGCCCACTAGCGGCTAACACCGGGGAGCTGTTTTTT. Protein: CASSPLAANTGELFF.

V is TRBV18 and J is TRBJ1-3; 8 bases agree with TRBD1. The germline gives CDR1 KGHSH, CDR2 LQKENI. The CDR3 is made up of 15 amino acids. Unmatched junction bases numbered 4, after V lost 6 bases and J lost 0 bases. The CDR3 DNA is TGTGCCAGCTCCCAAGGACAGGGCTCTGGAAACACCATATATTTT. This gives the protein CASSQGQGSGNTIYF.

The CDR3 region is CASSSDRGRDEQYF. The CDR3 DNA reads as TGTGCCAGCAGCTCTGACAGGGGGCGAGACGAGCAGTACTTC. The genes are TRBV5-5 and TRBJ2-7, with TRBD1 matching over 10 bases. Germline V gene data show CDR1 as SGHKS and CDR2 as YYEKEE (reference sequence). V was pared by 3 bases and J by 5 bases, with 5 bases of the junction left unmatched. This CDR3 is built from 14 residues.